This passage covers 20 T cell receptor beta chains from one sample sequenced in a study of cytomegalovirus exposure and HLA in healthy donors. This table comes from immunoSEQ multiplex PCR, and its TCRdb copy is limited to in-frame clones, with some not included. The profile shows about 50,000 clones, roughly 92% of them singletons. The sequenced material came from PBMCs. Source of these receptors: a man younger than 35 in good health and CMV-seronegative.

The CDR3 region is CASSQRSGGQPNTEAFF. The CDR3 DNA reads TGCGCCAGCAGCCAAAGATCTGGCGGACAGCCGAACACTGAAGCTTTCTTT. This chain joins TRBV4-3 and TRBJ1-1; a possible D gene is TRBD1 (6 bases). CDR1 and CDR2 (germline): LGHNA, YSLEER. The V gene lost 2 bases and the J gene lost 1 base, with 17 bases spanning the gap. The CDR3 is made up of 17 amino acids.

V is TRBV6-5 and J is TRBJ2-5; D not resolved. The CDR3 spans 11 residues. Trimming removed 4 bases at V and 3 bases at J, with 3 bases between. Germline CDR1 MNHEY, CDR2 SVGAGI. The chain's CDR3 is CASSLKETQYF. CDR3 sequence (DNA): TGTGCCAGCAGTTTAAAAGAGACCCAGTACTTC.

The CDR3 DNA follows: TGTGCCAGCAGTCCCGCGGGACAGGGTTCCGGGGAGCTGTTTTTT. Translated, it gives CASSPAGQGSGELFF. The chain has TRBV28 and TRBJ2-2, with 9 bases fitting TRBD1. Germline V gene data show CDR1 as MDHEN and CDR2 as SYDVKM. Trimming at V came to 5 bases and at J to 6 bases, leaving 7 bases not matched to a gene. The CDR3 has 15 residues. Full variable domain (outside the CDR3, taken from reference TRBV28 and TRBJ2-2): DVKVTQSSRYLVKRTGEKVFLECVQDMDHENMFWYRQDPGLGLRLIYFSYDVKMKEKGDIPEGYSVSREKKERFSLILESASTNQTSMYLCASSPAGQGSGELFFGEGSRLTVL.

This clone was observed once. The CDR3 DNA sequence: TGTGCCAGCAGCCTTGCCGGGACAGGGACGGTAACTGAAGCTTTCTTT. It yields the protein CASSLAGTGTVTEAFF. The chain employs TRBV7-2 and TRBJ1-1; 9 nucleotides match TRBD1. Trimming removed 5 bases from V and 5 bases from J; junction bases left unmatched: 12. Germline-derived CDR1 and CDR2 are SGHTA and FQGNSA. This CDR3 is 16 amino acids long.

V usage is TRBV12-5 and J usage is TRBJ2-5; TRBD2 matches 9 bases. V gave up 3 bases and J gave up 4 bases; unmatched junction bases: 6. Germline V gene sequence: CDR1 LGHNT, CDR2 FRNRAP. This CDR3 is built from 15 residues. CDR3 DNA sequence: TGTGCTAGTGGTTTTTCCGGGACTAGCAGAGAGACCCAGTACTTC. Amino acids: CASGFSGTSRETQYF.

The chain carries TRBV4-3 and TRBJ1-6; D is possibly TRBD1 (5 bases). V was shortened by 3 bases and J by 6 bases, with 24 bases between the two germline ends. Germline V gene data show CDR1 as LGHNA and CDR2 as YSLEER. The CDR3 spans 19 residues. CDR3 loop: CASSHQLKGPGEINSPLHF. The CDR3 DNA sequence: TGCGCCAGCAGCCATCAACTGAAAGGGCCGGGGGAAATTAATTCACCCCTCCACTTT.

The rearrangement joins TRBV27 to TRBJ2-7, with D maybe TRBD2 (5 bases). This CDR3 is 14 amino acids long. Germline CDR1 is MNHEY and CDR2 is SMNVEV (reference sequence). V was cut by 6 bases and J by 0 bases, with 12 bases left in between. CDR3 sequence reads: CASSAGEGSYEQYF. For the CDR3, the DNA is TGTGCCAGCAGCGCCGGAGAGGGCTCCTACGAGCAGTACTTC.

The chain employs TRBV6-5 and TRBJ2-7; 7 positions agree with TRBD1. The J segment lost 0 bases and the V segment lost 6 bases, leaving 8 bases of the junction unmatched. The CDR3 runs to 15 residues. Germline CDR1 is MNHEY and CDR2 is SVGAGI. The DNA of the CDR3 is TGTGCCAGCAGGTCTGACAGGGCGAGCTCCTACGAGCAGTACTTC. Translated: CASRSDRASSYEQYF.

CDR3 region: CASSQDGTSGRGYIQYF. DNA of the CDR3: TGCGCCAGCAGCCAAGATGGGACTAGCGGGAGGGGGTACATTCAGTACTTC. This chain joins TRBV4-1 and TRBJ2-4, with 16 bases lining up with TRBD2. Trimming cost V 0 bases and J 8 bases; bases outside gene matches: 4. The CDR3 sequence is 17 residues long. Germline CDR1 MGHRA, CDR2 YSYEKL.

V and J are TRBV19 and TRBJ2-1, with 15 bases identical to TRBD2. J gave up 8 bases and V 2 bases, and 10 bases lay outside the gene matches. Germline lookup yields CDR1 LNHDA and CDR2 SQIVND (reference sequence). The CDR3 has 18 amino acids. The CDR3 nucleotides are TGTGCCAGTAGTATACCCGGGACTAGCGGGAGGAAGGGGTATGAGCAGTTCTTC. Its protein product is CASSIPGTSGRKGYEQFF.

V is TRBV7-2 and J is TRBJ2-7; 12 positions match TRBD2. CDR1 SGHTA and CDR2 FQGNSA come from the germline V gene. This CDR3 spans 14 amino acids. Trimming took 5 bases from V and 2 from J; bases not matched to a gene: 1. The CDR3 DNA reads as TGTGCCAGCAGCGGACTAGCGGGACCCTACGAGCAGTACTTC. It translates to CASSGLAGPYEQYF.

This rearrangement joins TRBV5-6 to TRBJ2-7, with TRBD2 matching over 8 bases. Looked up from germline, CDR1 is SGHDT and CDR2 is YYEEEE. V trimming: 2 bases; J trimming: 2 bases; junction bases outside the gene matches: 6. The CDR3 totals 15 residues. This chain's CDR3 is CASSFGAGGAYEQYF. The CDR3 nucleotides read TGTGCCAGCAGCTTCGGTGCGGGAGGCGCCTACGAGCAGTACTTC.

The chain recombines TRBV7-6 with TRBJ1-2; 7 bases agree with TRBD1. The V and J ends lost 5 bases and 8 bases, in that order; junction bases with no gene match: 8. The CDR3 totals 13 residues. Germline lookup yields CDR1 SGHVS and CDR2 FNYEAQ. CDR3 sequence (DNA): TGTGCCAGCAGCGAGACAGGGCTGGGGGGCTACACCTTC. As protein: CASSETGLGGYTF. Complete variable domain (other parts from reference TRBV7-6 and TRBJ1-2): GAGVSQSPRYKVTKRGQDVALRCDPISGHVSLYWYRQALGQGPEFLTYFNYEAQQDKSGLPNDRFSAERPEGSISTLTIQRTEQRDSAMYRCASSETGLGGYTFGSGTRLTVV.

This clone was recorded only once. The chain combines TRBV28 with TRBJ2-5; weak D call: TRBD2 (5 bases). V lost 5 bases and J 1 base, leaving 8 bases between the germline ends. Germline-derived CDR1 and CDR2 are MDHEN and SYDVKM. This CDR3 is 13 amino acids long. CDR3 coding DNA: TGTGCCAGCAGTGGACTGACCCAAGAGACCCAGTACTTC. Translating it yields CASSGLTQETQYF.

The V gene is TRBV12-1, the J gene TRBJ2-7; TRBD1 is the table's D call and was not checked against the DNA. TRBV12-1 is an annotated pseudogene. This CDR3 has 14 residues. In DNA form, the CDR3 reads TGTGCCAGCAGCTCAGCCGGGACATTCCATGAGCAGTACTTC. Protein: CASSSAGTFHEQYF.

V gene TRBV4-3 combines with J gene TRBJ1-5; 8 nucleotides line up with TRBD1. Germline V gene sequence: CDR1 LGHNA, CDR2 YSLEER. The length of the CDR3 is 17 residues. Trimming took 1 base from V and 0 from J; bases not matched to a gene: 5. The CDR3 sequence is CASSQALDRVSNQPQHF. In DNA, the CDR3 is TGCGCCAGCAGCCAAGCCCTGGACAGGGTTAGCAATCAGCCCCAGCATTTT.

J is TRBJ2-1 and V is TRBV7-2; the match to TRBD2 covers 7 bases. The CDR3 length is 15 residues. With V trimmed by 5 bases and J by 0 bases, 4 bases remained unmatched. Germline CDR1 SGHTA, CDR2 FQGNSA. The CDR3, as DNA: TGTGCCAGCAGCGGAGCGGGGAGCTCCTACAATGAGCAGTTCTTC. Its protein is CASSGAGSSYNEQFF.

The CDR3 nucleotides read TGCAGTGCTAGGGGACTTTACGAGCAGTACTTC. It codes for CSARGLYEQYF. The V gene is TRBV20-1, the J gene TRBJ2-7; possibly TRBD2 for D (6 bases). Per the germline V gene, CDR1 is DFQATT and CDR2 is SNEGSKA (reference sequence). V dropped 3 bases and J dropped 4 bases, with 7 bases sitting between them. The CDR3 is 11 amino acids.

The genes are TRBV7-2 and TRBJ2-1, with TRBD2 identical over 10 bases. Per germline, CDR1 SGHTA and CDR2 FQGNSA. The CDR3 is made up of 17 amino acids. Trimming at V came to 5 bases and at J to 2 bases, leaving 9 bases not matched to a gene. The CDR3 sequence: CASSTAPGLAPYNEQFF. The CDR3 DNA follows: TGTGCCAGCAGCACAGCGCCGGGACTAGCGCCCTACAATGAGCAGTTCTTC.

The chain joins TRBV28 to TRBJ1-1; D is perhaps TRBD1 (6 bases). V lost 5 bases to trimming and J lost 4 bases, with 14 bases between them. The CDR3 runs 14 residues. Germline V gene lookup returns CDR1 MDHEN and CDR2 SYDVKM. The CDR3 DNA sequence: TGTGCCAGCAGTGAACAGGGAAGGGGCACTGAAGCTTTCTTT. Protein product: CASSEQGRGTEAFF.